This TCR beta chain came from a study of blood T cell repertoires in COVID-19 (TCRdb year 2020). Looking at the study overall: Collaborator samples came from the United States, Italy and Spain and covered acute and convalescent phases of COVID-19. The sample metadata nearly always contained a de-identified subject ID, COVID-19 status, age in years and sex. The dataset comprised deeply sampled blood TCRbeta repertoires from subjects exposed to, actively infected with, or recovered from COVID-19. The samples were drawn from two sources: the first 160 participants of the ongoing ImmuneRACE study, and 950 to 1,500 subjects contributed by 6 global collaborators. Where available, HLA class I and class II types were taken from metadata supplied by the sample provider and were not determined by assay-based typing. The repertoires were released in a freely available public database meant as a resource for research on the immune response to SARS-CoV-2. The prospective study material was composed of cDNA or gDNA derived from T cells, B-cell-depleted T cells, or PBMCs.

What the work shows at the level of the full study, not this receptor alone: Clinical and demographic metadata were provided uncurated, with the amount varying by source and participant.

The CDR3 measures 13 amino acids from cysteine to phenylalanine. The sequence is cut down to CDR3 DNA, 39 bases in frame from base 1. V is shortened by 3 bases, J by 1 base, and the region joining them spans 6 bases. According to the germline V gene, CDR1 reads LGHNT and CDR2 reads FRNRAP. TCRbeta CDR3 regions were amplified from genomic DNA by means of the immunoSEQ Assay, a bias-controlled multiplex PCR. In the original analysis: The number of nucleated cells in each sample was estimated from the amplification of reference gene primers within the assay. To quantify the absolute abundance of each unique TCRbeta CDR3 rearrangement, sequence reads were collapsed and filtered. For each sample, productive Simpson clonality was calculated by taking the square root of Simpson's diversity index across productive rearrangements. The source is immuneACCESS, and TCRdb retained only in-frame sequences with V and J called. Part of the clones is not carried over; for the studies checked, unresolved V genes explain less than half of this, and the remainder is unexplained. V, J and clone size reflect that table, while D and trimming were determined from the DNA. The sample data list 55,000 to 85,000 clones, and approximately 77% of these were observed just once. Approximately 0.8% of the sample is taken by the ten largest.

Collaborating institutions collected whole blood in K2EDTA tubes following their own protocols. For TCRbeta analysis, collaborators shipped samples in one of three forms: frozen whole blood, isolated PBMCs, or DNA extracted from either of those sample types. In its sample, this clone was seen a few times. There is no known antigen for this receptor. No much larger clonotype is one base removed from it; base qualities were not supplied. The chain is encoded by TRBV12-5 joined to TRBJ1-1; possibly the D gene is TRBD1, per 5 matching bases. Sequenced: peripheral blood. This receptor was obtained from a woman between 65 and 79 years old with acute or convalescent COVID-19. The DNA sequence follows: TGTGCTAGTGGTTTAGGGGAGAACACTGAAGCTTTCTTT. Its protein product is CASGLGENTEAFF.